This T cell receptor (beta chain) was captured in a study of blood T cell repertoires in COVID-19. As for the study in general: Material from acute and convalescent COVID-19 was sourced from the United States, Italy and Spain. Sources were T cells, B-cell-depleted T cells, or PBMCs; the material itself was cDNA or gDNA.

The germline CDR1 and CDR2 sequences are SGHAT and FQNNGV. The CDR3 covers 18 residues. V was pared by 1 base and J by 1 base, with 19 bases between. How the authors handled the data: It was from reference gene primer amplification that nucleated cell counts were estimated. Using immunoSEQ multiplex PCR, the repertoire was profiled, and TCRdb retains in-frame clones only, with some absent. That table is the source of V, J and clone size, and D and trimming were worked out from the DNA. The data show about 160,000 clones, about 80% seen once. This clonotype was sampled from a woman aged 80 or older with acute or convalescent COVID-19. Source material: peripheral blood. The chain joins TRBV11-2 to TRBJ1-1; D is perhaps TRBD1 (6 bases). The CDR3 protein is CASSLAVAGQRSNTEAFF. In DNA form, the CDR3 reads TGTGCCAGCAGCTTAGCAGTGGCAGGACAGCGGTCGAACACTGAAGCTTTCTTT.